This record covers a single T cell receptor (beta chain). This clonotype has more than one count but fewer than ten. Its antigen remains undetermined. The input lacks base qualities; no much larger clone sits a single base away. This record comes from a study of T cell repertoires in cytomegalovirus infection (dated by TCRdb to the late 2010s). About the full investigation: Recently identified HLA-C-restricted CMV epitopes, whose presentation resists viral immunomodulation, were targeted by peptide stimulations together with well-studied HLA-B-restricted epitopes. Donor HLA type was relevant to the analysis, because carriage of CMV infection together with the matching HLA type was indicated by public TCR beta signatures. Overall study results and their limits: Cumulative frequency of public TCR beta family members discriminated carriers of CMV infection plus the relevant HLA type in this cohort and an independent approximately 350-donor cohort. In the ex vivo response, HLA-C-restricted CMV-specific TCR beta clonotypes were dominant, and in two of eight donors the single most frequent clonotype came from this HLA-C-restricted group.

The sample's treatment or condition label is to be understood as: in vitro stimulation with specific CMV peptide epitopes to enrich CMV-specific T cells. TCRdb lists the instrument as Illumina HiSeq 1500. The public reads were run again by TCRdb, first through fastp at Q25 and then through MiXCR, and only productive beta chains were kept. Duplicate CDR3 protein sequences are folded into a single record with the most common DNA and genes. In all, the sample holds fewer than 850,000 distinct CDR3 sequences, and roughly 29% of those were seen once. About an eighth of the sample belongs to the ten largest clones. V is shortened by 7 bases, J by 5 bases, and the region joining them spans 17 bases. Measured from the cysteine to the phenylalanine, the CDR3 is 15 residues long. The kept DNA is CDR3 alone, 45 bases in frame from the first base. The germline V gene (reference sequence) gives CDR1 as MNHEY and CDR2 as SMNVEV.

The sequence derives from a human donor in good health (CMV status not recorded). Some clones in this sample may be carry-over from other donors' samples. This sequence uses TRBV27 and TRBJ2-2, with TRBD2 perhaps the D gene, on 6 matching bases. The specimen was cultured CD8+ T cells from PBMCs, collected from culture after CMV antigen stimulation. The sequenced DNA: TGTGCCAGCACCGGTCCCGGGACTGGGACCGGGGAGCTGTTTTTT. The translation is CASTGPGTGTGELFF.